This is a list of T cell receptor beta chains from one sample in a study of CD8+CD57+ T cells in acquired aplastic anemia. TCRdb analysed the reads with MiXCR anew, one entry per CDR3 protein. The repertoire has 150,000 to 200,000 distinct CDR3 sequences, around 66% of them found once; the top ten carry about 45%. Sequencing was done on a sample of sorted CD4+, CD8+, or CD8+CD57+ T cells (not recorded which) from PBMCs. These TCRs come from a human donor with severe aplastic anemia or a healthy control (not recorded which). The CDR3 runs from the conserved cysteine through the conserved F or W. The D gene is left open where the match is weak. The size of a clone is reported for some rows only, either as once, few or many, or as a class for expanded clones.

d_gene | abundance | j_gene | v_gene | CDR3nt | CDR3aa
NA | many | TRBJ1-1 | TRBV11-2 | TGTGCCAGCAGCTTTTGGGAGAACACTGAAGCTTTCTTT | CASSFWENTEAFF
NA | NA | TRBJ2-1 | TRBV20-1 | TGCAGTGCTAGGAACAATGAGCAGTTCTTC | CSARNNEQFF
TRBD1 | NA | TRBJ1-5 | TRBV7-9 | TGTGCCAGCAGATCCCACGGGACAGGGTTGGTGTGTAGCAATCAGCCCCAGCATTTT | CASRSHGTGLVCSNQPQHF
TRBD1 | NA | TRBJ1-1 | TRBV9 | TGTGCCAGCAGCTTGGCCGGGACAGGAAAGAACACTGAAGCTTTCTTT | CASSLAGTGKNTEAFF
NA | NA | TRBJ2-3 | TRBV7-8 | TGTGCCAGCAGCACCGGGGGCAAGTATACGCAGTATTTT | CASSTGGKYTQYF
NA | once | TRBJ1-6 | TRBV11-2 | TGTGCCAGCACCCTCCAAGGGTCAGGAAAAAGGACACCCCTCCACTTT | CASTLQGSGKRTPLHF
TRBD1 | NA | TRBJ2-7 | TRBV12-3/TRBV12-4 | TGTGCCAGCAGTTTTCTGTCTTCGGGACAGGCCTACTTC | CASSFLSSGQAYF
NA | NA | TRBJ2-1 | TRBV7-9 | TGTGCCAGCAGCGATCTAGGTACAATGAAGCAGTTCTTC | CASSDLGTMKQFF
TRBD1 | NA | TRBJ2-7 | TRBV9 | TGTGCCAGCAGCTTCGGACAGGAGACCTACGAGCAGTACTTC | CASSFGQETYEQYF
TRBD1 | many | TRBJ1-4 | TRBV19 | TGTGCCAGTAGAAAACCCCGGGACAGGAATGAAAAACTGTTTTTT | CASRKPRDRNEKLFF
NA | NA | TRBJ2-7 | TRBV5-1 | TGCGCCAGCAGCTTGGCCGCGGGGCTTGCTGCCTACGAGCAGTACTTC | CASSLAAGLAAYEQYF
NA | NA | TRBJ2-5 | TRBV5-4 | TGTGCCAGCAGTTCCGGGACTGATGAGACCCAGTACTTC | CASSSGTDETQYF
NA | many | TRBJ2-3 | TRBV7-9 | TGTGCCAGCAGCTTCGGGGGTCCGATCGGCGGACAGAGCACAGATACGCAGTATTTT | CASSFGGPIGGQSTDTQYF
NA | NA | TRBJ1-5 | TRBV7-7 | TGTGCTAGCAGCCCGAGACTAGCGGGGTTGACGAACACCGGGCCCCAGCATTTT | CASSPRLAGLTNTGPQHF
NA | NA | TRBJ2-1 | TRBV20-1 | TGCAGTGCTAGGAGATACAATGAGCAGTTCTTC | CSARRYNEQFF
NA | few | TRBJ2-5 | TRBV7-2 | TGTGCCAGCAGCTTATGGGCTAGCAGGCAGCGGACCCAGTACTTC | CASSLWASRQRTQYF
TRBD2 | many | TRBJ2-1 | TRBV19 | TGTGCCAGTACCCAACTAGCGGGGGGGCTCAATGAGCAGTTCTTC | CASTQLAGGLNEQFF
NA | few | TRBJ1-2 | TRBV27 | TGTGCCAGCAGTTCCGGGGCCATAAACTATGGCTACACCTTC | CASSSGAINYGYTF
TRBD1 | NA | TRBJ1-1 | TRBV20-1 | TGCAGTGCAACGAAGGGACAGGCGAACACTGAAGCTTTCTTT | CSATKGQANTEAFF
TRBD2 | once | TRBJ2-2 | TRBV19 | TGTGCCAGTAGTATAGGGCTAGCGGGGGCGGTCACCGGGGAGCTGTTTTTT | CASSIGLAGAVTGELFF
TRBD1 | many | TRBJ2-5 | TRBV7-9 | TGTGCCAGCAGCTTCCCAGACACCGGGACAGGGGTTGGAGAGACCCAGTACTTC | CASSFPDTGTGVGETQYF
NA | NA | TRBJ2-3 | TRBV10-3 | TGTGCCATCGAGGGGGAGGTCGGCACAGATACGCAGTATTTT | CAIEGEVGTDTQYF
TRBD2 | NA | TRBJ2-2 | TRBV7-9 | TGTGCCAGCAGACTAGCGGCGAACACCGGGGAGCTGTTTTTT | CASRLAANTGELFF
NA | NA | TRBJ2-2 | TRBV6-4 | TGTGCCAGCAGTGACTCGGCGGCCGGGGAGCTGTTTTTT | CASSDSAAGELFF
NA | NA | TRBJ1-3 | TRBV2 | TGTGCCAGCAGTGAAGAGGAAACAGGGGGAAACACCATATATTTT | CASSEEETGGNTIYF
NA | few | TRBJ2-2 | TRBV4-1 | TGCGCCAGCAGCCAAGATTCTGGGGTCGCGGGCGGGTCGTGGGGGACCGGGGAGCTGTTTTTT | CASSQDSGVAGGSWGTGELFF
NA | NA | TRBJ1-2 | TRBV2 | TGTGCCAGCAGTGAAGCGCACGGCGGGGTTTATGGCTACACCTTC | CASSEAHGGVYGYTF
TRBD1 | NA | TRBJ2-1 | TRBV12-3/TRBV12-4 | TGTGCCAGCCGGGACAGGGGTGAGCAGTTCTTC | CASRDRGEQFF
TRBD2 | few | TRBJ2-7 | TRBV10-3 | TGTGCCATCAGTAAGTTTGGGCTAGCGGGGGCCGAAACCTACGAGCAGTACTTC | CAISKFGLAGAETYEQYF
TRBD1 | NA | TRBJ1-5 | TRBV6-2/TRBV6-3 | TGTGCCAGCAACAGAGGGGGCCCCTACAATCAGCCCCAGCATTTT | CASNRGGPYNQPQHF
NA | NA | TRBJ2-1 | TRBV24-1 | TGTGCCACCAGTGATTTGGGGCCAAAGGATGAGCAGTTCTTC | CATSDLGPKDEQFF
NA | few | TRBJ1-5 | TRBV2 | TGTGCCAGCAGTGAAGCGCACCTAGGGACAAATCAGCCCCAGCATTTT | CASSEAHLGTNQPQHF
NA | NA | TRBJ2-7 | TRBV7-2 | TGTGCCAGCAGCTTACAGGGGGGCAGGTACGAGCAGTACTTC | CASSLQGGRYEQYF
NA | NA | TRBJ1-2 | TRBV20-1 | TGCAGTGCTAGACCGGACTATGGCTACACCTTC | CSARPDYGYTF
NA | NA | TRBJ2-1 | TRBV7-9 | TGTGCCAGCAGCTTGGGAGCAAATGAGCAGTTCTTC | CASSLGANEQFF